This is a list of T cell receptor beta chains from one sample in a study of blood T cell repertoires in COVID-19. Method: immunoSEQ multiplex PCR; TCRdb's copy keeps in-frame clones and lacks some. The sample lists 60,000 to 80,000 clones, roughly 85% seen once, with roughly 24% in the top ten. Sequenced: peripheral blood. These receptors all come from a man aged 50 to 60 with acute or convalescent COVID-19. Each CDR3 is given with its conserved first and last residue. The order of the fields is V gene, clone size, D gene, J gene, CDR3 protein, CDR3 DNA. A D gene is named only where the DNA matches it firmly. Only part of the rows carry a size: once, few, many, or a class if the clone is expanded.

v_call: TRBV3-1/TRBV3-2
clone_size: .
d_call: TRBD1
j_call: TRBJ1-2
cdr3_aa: CASSQVGQGAGYGYTF
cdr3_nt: TGTGCCAGCAGCCAAGTTGGACAGGGGGCGGGCTATGGCTACACCTTC

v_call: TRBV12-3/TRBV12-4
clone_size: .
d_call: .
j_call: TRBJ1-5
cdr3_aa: CASRGQSNQPQHF
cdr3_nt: TGTGCCAGCAGAGGACAGAGTAATCAGCCCCAGCATTTT

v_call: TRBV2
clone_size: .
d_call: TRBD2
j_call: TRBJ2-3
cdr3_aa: CASSYSSGGTDTQYF
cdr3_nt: TGTGCCAGCAGCTACTCTAGCGGGGGCACAGATACGCAGTATTTT

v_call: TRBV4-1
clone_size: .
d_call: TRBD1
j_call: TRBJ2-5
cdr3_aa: CASSQPRTGETQYF
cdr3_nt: TGCGCCAGCAGCCAACCCCGGACAGGAGAGACCCAGTACTTC

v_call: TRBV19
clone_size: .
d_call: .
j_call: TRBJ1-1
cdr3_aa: CASSIDTGNTEAFF
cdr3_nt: TGTGCCAGTAGTATAGACACGGGGAACACTGAAGCTTTCTTT

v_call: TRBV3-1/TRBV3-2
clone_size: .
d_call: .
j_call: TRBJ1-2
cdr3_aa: CASSQEDSEVFPYGYTF
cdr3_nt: TGTGCCAGCAGCCAAGAGGATAGCGAGGTCTTCCCTTATGGCTACACCTTC

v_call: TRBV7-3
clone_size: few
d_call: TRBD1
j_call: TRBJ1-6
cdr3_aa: CASRVTGDNSPLHF
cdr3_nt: TGTGCCAGCAGGGTGACAGGGGATAATTCACCCCTCCACTTT

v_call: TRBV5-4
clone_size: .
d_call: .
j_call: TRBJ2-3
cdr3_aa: CASSLLADTQYF
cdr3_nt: TGTGCCAGCAGCTTGCTTGCAGATACGCAGTATTTT

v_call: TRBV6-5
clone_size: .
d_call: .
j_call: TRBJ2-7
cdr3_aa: CASSYRGAHYEQYF
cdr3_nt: TGTGCCAGCAGTTATCGGGGAGCCCACTACGAGCAGTACTTC

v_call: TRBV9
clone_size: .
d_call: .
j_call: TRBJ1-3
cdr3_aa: CASSVTTGLNTIYF
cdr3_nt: TGTGCCAGCAGCGTTACGACAGGCTTAAACACCATATATTTT

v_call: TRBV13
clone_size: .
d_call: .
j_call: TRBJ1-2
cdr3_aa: CASSPRGRSYGYTF
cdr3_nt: TGTGCCAGCAGCCCTCGCGGCCGGTCCTATGGCTACACCTTC

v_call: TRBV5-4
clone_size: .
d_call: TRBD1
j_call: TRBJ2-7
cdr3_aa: CASSSPGTGGYEQYF
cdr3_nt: TGTGCCAGCAGCTCTCCCGGGACAGGGGGTTACGAGCAGTACTTC

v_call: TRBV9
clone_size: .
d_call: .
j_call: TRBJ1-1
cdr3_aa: CASSPTGTLGAEAFF
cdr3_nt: TGTGCCAGCAGCCCCACAGGGACACTCGGCGCTGAAGCTTTCTTT

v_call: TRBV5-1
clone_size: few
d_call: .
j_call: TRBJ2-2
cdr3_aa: CASSLDRGLDTGELFF
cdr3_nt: TGCGCCAGCAGCTTGGATAGGGGTCTAGACACCGGGGAGCTGTTTTTT

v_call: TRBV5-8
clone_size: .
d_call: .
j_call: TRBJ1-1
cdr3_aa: CASSLVPGTEAFF
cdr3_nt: TGTGCCAGCAGCTTAGTTCCGGGAACTGAAGCTTTCTTT

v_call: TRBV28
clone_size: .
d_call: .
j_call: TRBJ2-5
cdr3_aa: CASSHGVGGGQETQYF
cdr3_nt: TGTGCCAGCAGCCACGGCGTTGGAGGCGGGCAAGAGACCCAGTACTTC

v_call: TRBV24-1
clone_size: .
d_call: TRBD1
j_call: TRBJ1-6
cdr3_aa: CATRSRDYGTGIPSSYNSPLHF
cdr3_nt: TGTGCCACCAGATCCCGGGACTACGGGACAGGTATTCCGAGCTCCTATAATTCACCCCTCCACTTT

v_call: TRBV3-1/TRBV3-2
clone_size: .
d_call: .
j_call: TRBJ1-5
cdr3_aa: CASSQDRGNQPQHF
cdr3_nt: TGTGCCAGCAGCCAAGATCGAGGCAATCAGCCCCAGCATTTT

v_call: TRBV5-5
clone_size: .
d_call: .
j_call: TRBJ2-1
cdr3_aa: CASSLSVYNEQFF
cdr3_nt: TGTGCCAGCAGCTTGTCGGTCTACAATGAGCAGTTCTTC

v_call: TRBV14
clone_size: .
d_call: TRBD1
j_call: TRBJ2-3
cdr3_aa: CASSHRDRALGQYF
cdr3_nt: TGTGCCAGCAGCCACCGGGACAGGGCCCTTGGGCAGTATTTT

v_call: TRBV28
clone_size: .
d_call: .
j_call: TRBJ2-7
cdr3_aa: CASSRDSYEQYF
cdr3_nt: TGTGCCAGCAGTCGAGACAGCTACGAGCAGTACTTC

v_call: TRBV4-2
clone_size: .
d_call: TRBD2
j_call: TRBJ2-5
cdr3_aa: CASSQEGLERGETQYF
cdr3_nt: TGTGCCAGCAGCCAGGAAGGGCTTGAGCGGGGAGAGACCCAGTACTTC

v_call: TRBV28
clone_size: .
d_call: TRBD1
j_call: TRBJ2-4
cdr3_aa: CASSRDRGTTRIAKNIQYF
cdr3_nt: TGTGCCAGCAGTCGGGACAGGGGCACCACGAGAATAGCCAAAAACATTCAGTACTTC

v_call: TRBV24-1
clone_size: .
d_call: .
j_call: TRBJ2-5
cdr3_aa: CATSDNEETQYF
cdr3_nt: TGTGCCACCAGTGATAACGAGGAGACCCAGTACTTC

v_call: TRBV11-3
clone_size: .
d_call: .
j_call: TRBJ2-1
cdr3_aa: CASSIVGYNEQFF
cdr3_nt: TGTGCCAGCAGCATAGTCGGGTACAATGAGCAGTTCTTC

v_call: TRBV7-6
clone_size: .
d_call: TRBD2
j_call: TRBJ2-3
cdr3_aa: CASSPGTSGTDTQYF
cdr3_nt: TGTGCCAGCAGCCCCGGGACTAGCGGGACAGATACGCAGTATTTT

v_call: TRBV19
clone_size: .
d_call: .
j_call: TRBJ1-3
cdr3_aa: CASSMGVAASGNTIYF
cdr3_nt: TGTGCCAGTAGTATGGGGGTAGCGGCCTCTGGAAACACCATATATTTT

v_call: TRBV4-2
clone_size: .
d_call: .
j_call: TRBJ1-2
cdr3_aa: CASSQDLQDSNYGYTF
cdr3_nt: TGTGCCAGCAGCCAAGATCTTCAGGATTCGAACTATGGCTACACCTTC

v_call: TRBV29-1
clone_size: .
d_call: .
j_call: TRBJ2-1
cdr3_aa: CSVEGQGKNEQFF
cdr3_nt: TGCAGCGTTGAAGGCCAGGGTAAGAATGAGCAGTTCTTC

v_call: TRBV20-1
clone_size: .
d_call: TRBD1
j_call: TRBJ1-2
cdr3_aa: CSAPDRGGYTF
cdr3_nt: TGCAGTGCTCCCGACAGGGGTGGCTACACCTTC

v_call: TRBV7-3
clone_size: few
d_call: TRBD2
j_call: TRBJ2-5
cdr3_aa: CASSLWGTGREETQYF
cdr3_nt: TGTGCCAGCAGCTTATGGGGGACCGGGAGGGAAGAGACCCAGTACTTC

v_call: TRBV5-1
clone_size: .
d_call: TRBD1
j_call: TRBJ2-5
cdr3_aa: CASSFGQDGETQYF
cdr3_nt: TGCGCCAGCAGCTTCGGACAGGATGGGGAGACCCAGTACTTC

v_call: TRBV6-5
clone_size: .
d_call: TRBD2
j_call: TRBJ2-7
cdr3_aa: CASTGLAAYEQYF
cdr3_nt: TGTGCCAGCACCGGACTAGCGGCCTACGAGCAGTACTTC

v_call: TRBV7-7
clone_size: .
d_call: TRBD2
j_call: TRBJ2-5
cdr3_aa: CASSPPLAGGRETQYF
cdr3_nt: TGTGCCAGCAGCCCCCCCCTAGCGGGGGGAAGGGAGACCCAGTACTTC

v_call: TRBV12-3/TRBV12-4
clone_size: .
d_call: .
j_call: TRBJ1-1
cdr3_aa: CASSLVGDTEAFF
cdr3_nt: TGTGCCAGCAGTTTAGTAGGGGACACTGAAGCTTTCTTT

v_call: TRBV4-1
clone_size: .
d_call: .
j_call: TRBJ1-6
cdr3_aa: CASRRRDNESSYNSPLHF
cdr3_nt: TGCGCCAGCAGGCGACGGGACAACGAGAGCTCCTATAATTCACCCCTCCACTTT

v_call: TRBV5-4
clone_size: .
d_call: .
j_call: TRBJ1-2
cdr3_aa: CASSLLYRGYTF
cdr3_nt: TGTGCCAGCAGCTTGCTGTACCGGGGCTACACCTTC

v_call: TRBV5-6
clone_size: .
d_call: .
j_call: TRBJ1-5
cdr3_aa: CASSLGLNQPQHF
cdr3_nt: TGTGCCAGCAGCTTGGGTCTCAATCAGCCCCAGCATTTT

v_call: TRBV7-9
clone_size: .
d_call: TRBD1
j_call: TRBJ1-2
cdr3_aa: CASSRGLNYGYTF
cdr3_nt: TGTGCCAGCAGCAGGGGGCTTAACTATGGCTACACCTTC

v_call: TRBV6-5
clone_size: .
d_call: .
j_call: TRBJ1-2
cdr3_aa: CASSYSRAPNYGYTF
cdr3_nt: TGTGCCAGCAGTTACTCGAGGGCACCTAACTATGGCTACACCTTC

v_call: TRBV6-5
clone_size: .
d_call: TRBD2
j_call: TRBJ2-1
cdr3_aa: CASSYMAGGALNEQFF
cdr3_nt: TGTGCCAGCAGTTACATGGCCGGGGGGGCCTTAAATGAGCAGTTCTTC

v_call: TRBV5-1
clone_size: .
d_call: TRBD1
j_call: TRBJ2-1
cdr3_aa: CASSSFDRGSNEQFF
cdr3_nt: TGCGCCAGCAGCTCCTTCGACAGGGGTAGCAATGAGCAGTTCTTC

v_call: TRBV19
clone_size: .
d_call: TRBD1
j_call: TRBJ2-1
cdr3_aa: CASSTNARTGAYNEQFF
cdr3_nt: TGTGCCAGTAGTACCAACGCCCGGACAGGGGCCTACAATGAGCAGTTCTTC

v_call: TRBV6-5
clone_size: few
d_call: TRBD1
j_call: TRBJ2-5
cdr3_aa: CASREDREETQYF
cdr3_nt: TGTGCCAGCAGGGAGGACAGGGAGGAGACCCAGTACTTC

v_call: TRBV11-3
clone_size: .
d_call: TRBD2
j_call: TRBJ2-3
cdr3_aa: CASSVSGGTDTQYF
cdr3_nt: TGTGCCAGCAGCGTTAGCGGGGGCACAGATACGCAGTATTTT

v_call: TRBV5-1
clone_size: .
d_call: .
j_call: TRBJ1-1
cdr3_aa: CASSRLGLGMNTEAFF
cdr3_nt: TGCGCCAGCAGCCGCTTGGGCCTCGGCATGAACACTGAAGCTTTCTTT

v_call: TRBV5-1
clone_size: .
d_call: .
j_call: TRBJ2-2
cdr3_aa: CASSLAGDGPGELFF
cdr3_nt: TGCGCCAGCAGCTTGGCAGGGGACGGGCCCGGGGAGCTGTTTTTT

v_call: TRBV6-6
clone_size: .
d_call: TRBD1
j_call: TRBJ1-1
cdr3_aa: CASTDRTGRTEAFF
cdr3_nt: TGTGCCAGCACCGATCGGACAGGGCGCACTGAAGCTTTCTTT

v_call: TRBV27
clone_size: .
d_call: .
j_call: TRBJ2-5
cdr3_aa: CASSPRRGETQYF
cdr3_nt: TGTGCCAGCAGCCCTAGGAGGGGAGAGACCCAGTACTTC

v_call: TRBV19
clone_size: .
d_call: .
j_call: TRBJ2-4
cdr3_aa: CASSIDRGGNIQYF
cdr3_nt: TGTGCCAGTAGTATAGACAGGGGAGGGAACATTCAGTACTTC

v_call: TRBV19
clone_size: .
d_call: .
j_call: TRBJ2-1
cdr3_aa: CASSIKRQVGHEQFF
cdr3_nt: TGTGCCAGTAGTATCAAACGACAGGTGGGTCATGAGCAGTTCTTC

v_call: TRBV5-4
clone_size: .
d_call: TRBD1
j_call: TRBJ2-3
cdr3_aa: CASSLGTGADTQYF
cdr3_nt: TGTGCCAGCAGCTTAGGAACAGGGGCAGATACGCAGTATTTT

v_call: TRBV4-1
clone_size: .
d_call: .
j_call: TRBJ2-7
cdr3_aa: CASSQVESSYEQYF
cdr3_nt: TGCGCCAGCAGCCAAGTGGAGAGCTCCTACGAGCAGTACTTC

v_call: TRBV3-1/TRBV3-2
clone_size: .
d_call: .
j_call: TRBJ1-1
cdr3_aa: CASSGKRGTRAEAFF
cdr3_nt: TGTGCCAGCAGCGGAAAGAGGGGGACAAGAGCTGAAGCTTTCTTT

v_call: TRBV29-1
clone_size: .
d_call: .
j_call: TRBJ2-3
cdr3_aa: CSVVPGDDTQYF
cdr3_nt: TGCAGCGTTGTACCGGGTGACGATACGCAGTATTTT

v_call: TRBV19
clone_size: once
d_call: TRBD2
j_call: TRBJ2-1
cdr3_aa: CASSIDSGGAREQFF
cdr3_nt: TGTGCCAGTAGTATAGATAGCGGGGGGGCCAGAGAGCAGTTCTTC